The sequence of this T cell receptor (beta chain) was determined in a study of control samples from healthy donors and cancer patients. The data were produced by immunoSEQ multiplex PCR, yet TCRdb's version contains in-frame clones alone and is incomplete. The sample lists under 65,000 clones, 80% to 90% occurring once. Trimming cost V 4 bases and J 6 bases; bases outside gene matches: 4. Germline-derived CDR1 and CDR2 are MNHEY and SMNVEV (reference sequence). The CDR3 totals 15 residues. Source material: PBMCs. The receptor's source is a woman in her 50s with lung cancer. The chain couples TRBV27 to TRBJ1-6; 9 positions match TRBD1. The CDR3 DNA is TGTGCCAGCAGTTCCTTGGGACAGGGTAATTCACCCCTCCACTTT. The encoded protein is CASSSLGQGNSPLHF.